This TCR beta chain was documented in a study of PD-1 blockade in classical Hodgkin lymphoma. V lost 4 bases, J lost 6 bases, and 16 bases lay in between. From germline, CDR1 is LNHDA and CDR2 SQIVND (reference sequence). The CDR3 totals 15 residues. Time point of the sample: cycle 4 day 1 (C4D1), after less than seven weeks of nivolumab. No patient escaped relapse after autologous stem cell transplantation, and brentuximab vedotin exposure varied. From thawed PBMCs, CD4+ T cells were purified using magnetic negative selection. TCRdb keeps only in-frame clones here, not all; method: immunoSEQ multiplex PCR. This sample yields about 22,000 clones, of which 72% are seen a single time; roughly 1.2% belongs to the top ten.

The sequence derives from a human donor with classical Hodgkin lymphoma. The material sequenced was CD4+ T cells from blood, taken before the fourth cycle of nivolumab. The chain carries TRBV19 and TRBJ2-1; D not certain. The CDR3 loop is CASSNRATVGNEQFF. CDR3 sequence (DNA): TGTGCCAGTAGTAACCGGGCCACAGTCGGCAATGAGCAGTTCTTC.